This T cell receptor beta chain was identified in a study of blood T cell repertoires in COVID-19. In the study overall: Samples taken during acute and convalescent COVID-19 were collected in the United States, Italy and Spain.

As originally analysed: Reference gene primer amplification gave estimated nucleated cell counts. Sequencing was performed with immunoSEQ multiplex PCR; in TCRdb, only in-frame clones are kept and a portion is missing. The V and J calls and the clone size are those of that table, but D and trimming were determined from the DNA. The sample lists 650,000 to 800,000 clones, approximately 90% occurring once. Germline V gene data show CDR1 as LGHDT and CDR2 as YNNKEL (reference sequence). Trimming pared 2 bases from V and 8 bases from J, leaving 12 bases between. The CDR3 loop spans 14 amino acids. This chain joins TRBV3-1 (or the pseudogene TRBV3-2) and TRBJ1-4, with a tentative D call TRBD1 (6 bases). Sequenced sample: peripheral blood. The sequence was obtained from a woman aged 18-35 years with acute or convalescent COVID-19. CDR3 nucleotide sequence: TGTGCCAGCAGCCAAAAAAGGGGGGGAGAAAAACTGTTTTTT. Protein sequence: CASSQKRGGEKLFF.